The rows below give T cell receptor beta chains drawn from one sample of a study of shared clonotypes between healthy human individuals. Sequencing was performed with immunoSEQ multiplex PCR; in TCRdb, only in-frame clones are kept and a portion is missing. Of hundreds of thousands of clones in the sample, roughly 95% were seen once. Sample: naive CD8+ T cells sorted from blood. These TCRs come from a woman in her 30s in good health. CDR3s include the opening cysteine and the closing phenylalanine or tryptophan. A D gene is named only where the DNA matches it firmly. Clone size is stated in some rows and not others, as once, few, many or a class when expanded.

V	D	J	size	DNA	CDR3
TRBV6-5	-	TRBJ2-7	-	TGTGCCAGCAGCTCCCCCCGGGTACGCTACGAGCAGTACTTC	CASSSPRVRYEQYF
TRBV25-1	-	TRBJ1-2	-	TGTGCCAGCAGTGGCACTTCGGGCAGGGTGAAGTACGGCTACACCTTC	CASSGTSGRVKYGYTF
TRBV27	-	TRBJ2-7	-	TGTGCCAGCAGTTTAAACACAGGCCATACTTTGGAGCAGTACTTC	CASSLNTGHTLEQYF
TRBV7-3	TRBD2	TRBJ2-1	-	TGTGCCAGCAGCCCGACTAGCGGCCTCTACAATGAGCAGTTCTTC	CASSPTSGLYNEQFF
TRBV29-1	-	TRBJ2-1	once	TGCAGCGTCACCGACGGGAGTGTCCCCTACAATGAGCAGTTCTTC	CSVTDGSVPYNEQFF
TRBV6-5	TRBD2	TRBJ2-1	once	TGTGCCAGCAGTTACGTTAGCGGGAACAATGAGCAGTTCTTC	CASSYVSGNNEQFF
TRBV5-8	-	TRBJ2-7	-	TGTGCCAGCAGCCGGGCGGCGGGGTGGGGGGACTACGAGCAGTACTTC	CASSRAAGWGDYEQYF
TRBV28	-	TRBJ2-1	-	TGTGCCAGCAGTACTTGGACAGTCTCCTACAATGAGCAGTTCTTC	CASSTWTVSYNEQFF
TRBV7-6	TRBD2	TRBJ2-7	-	TGTGCCAGCAGCCCTGGGACTAGCGGGACCTACGAGCAGTACTTC	CASSPGTSGTYEQYF
TRBV28	-	TRBJ2-5	-	TGTGCCAGCTCCCCCCCGGGACTGGGGTTTACCCAGTACTTC	CASSPPGLGFTQYF
TRBV18	TRBD1	TRBJ2-1	-	TGTGCCAGCTCACCACGCATCGGACAGGGCGACAATGAGCAGTTCTTC	CASSPRIGQGDNEQFF
TRBV13	-	TRBJ2-7	-	TGTGCCAGCAGCCCGAACCCTCAGCTGAGCTCCTACGAGCAGTACTTC	CASSPNPQLSSYEQYF
TRBV5-5	-	TRBJ1-2	-	TGTGCCAGCAGCTTTGTAGGCGGGGGCGCGGAAGGCTACACCTTC	CASSFVGGGAEGYTF
TRBV19	-	TRBJ2-7	-	TGTGCCAGTAGTCCTGGTGGGGGCCCCACCTACGAGCAGTACTTC	CASSPGGGPTYEQYF
TRBV19	TRBD2	TRBJ2-5	few	TGTGCCAGTAGTATAGCGGGAGGCGACGAGACCCAGTACTTC	CASSIAGGDETQYF
TRBV13	TRBD1	TRBJ2-7	-	TGTGCCAGCAGCTCGGGACAGGGTGGCTACGAGCAGTACTTC	CASSSGQGGYEQYF
TRBV7-2	-	TRBJ2-7	-	TGTGCCAGCTTGGGGAGGCTCCTTCCCTACGAGCAGTACTTC	CASLGRLLPYEQYF
TRBV4-1	-	TRBJ2-7	-	TGCGCCAGCAGCCAACTGACTAGGAGCTCCTACGAGCAGTACTTC	CASSQLTRSSYEQYF
TRBV7-8	-	TRBJ2-7	-	TGTGCCAGCAGCTTAAGCAGCAGCCCGAAACACGAGCAGTACTTC	CASSLSSSPKHEQYF
TRBV5-8	-	TRBJ2-7	-	TGTGCCAGCAGTGGAGGCGAGCAGTACTTC	CASSGGEQYF
TRBV7-2	TRBD2	TRBJ2-1	-	TGTGCCAGCAGCTCGCGGGGGAGCTCCTACAATGAGCAGTTCTTC	CASSSRGSSYNEQFF
TRBV11-2	-	TRBJ2-7	-	TGTGCCAGCAGCTACCGGGATAGTCCCTACGAGCAGTACTTC	CASSYRDSPYEQYF
TRBV19	-	TRBJ1-2	-	TGTGCCAGCCTCCCTCGGACAGCCAACTATGGCTACACCTTC	CASLPRTANYGYTF
TRBV4-1	-	TRBJ1-5	-	TGCGCCAGCAGCCTTACCAGGGCCAATCAGCCCCAGCATTTT	CASSLTRANQPQHF
TRBV15	-	TRBJ1-5	-	TGTGCCACCAGCAGACCCGGGACGAATCAGCCCCAGCATTTT	CATSRPGTNQPQHF
TRBV7-9	-	TRBJ1-3	-	TGTGCCAGCAGCTTACAGGTACAGGTCTCTGGAAACACCATATATTTT	CASSLQVQVSGNTIYF
TRBV27	-	TRBJ1-2	-	TGTGCCAGCAGTCGGATGAGGGACTATGGCTACACCTTC	CASSRMRDYGYTF
TRBV19	-	TRBJ2-1	-	TGTGCCAGTAGACAACCGTCCTACAATGAGCAGTTCTTC	CASRQPSYNEQFF
TRBV5-4	-	TRBJ1-1	-	TGTGCCAGCAGCCCGAGCTCGAGCACTGAAGCTTTCTTT	CASSPSSSTEAFF
TRBV5-6	-	TRBJ1-5	-	TGTGCCAGCAGCTTTGGGGTGGGTCAGCCCCAGCATTTT	CASSFGVGQPQHF
TRBV27	TRBD1	TRBJ1-5	-	TGTGCCAGCAAGTGGACTGGACAGGGTTCTCAGCCCCAGCATTTT	CASKWTGQGSQPQHF
TRBV9	TRBD1	TRBJ1-1	-	TGTGCCAGCAGCTTAACCGGGACAGGGGATGAAGCTTTCTTT	CASSLTGTGDEAFF
TRBV27	-	TRBJ2-3	-	TGTGCCAGCAGTTCCCCCAGATCCTCGACAGATACGCAGTATTTT	CASSSPRSSTDTQYF
TRBV5-5	TRBD2	TRBJ2-7	once	TGTGCCAGCGGATCATTTAGCGGGAGTCGTTACGAGCAGTACTTC	CASGSFSGSRYEQYF
TRBV7-9	TRBD1	TRBJ2-5	-	TGTGCCAGCAGCCAAGACAGGGCCCAAGAGACCCAGTACTTC	CASSQDRAQETQYF
TRBV19	-	TRBJ2-1	once	TGTGCCAGTAGTATAACGCAGGGGGGATACAATGAGCAGTTCTTC	CASSITQGGYNEQFF
TRBV7-6	-	TRBJ2-1	-	TGTGCCAGCAGCTTAGAGTCCGGGAGTGGCAATGAGCAGTTCTTC	CASSLESGSGNEQFF
TRBV14	TRBD1	TRBJ1-5	-	TGTGCCAGCAGCCCGGGACAGTTGCAGCCCCAGCATTTT	CASSPGQLQPQHF
TRBV5-8	-	TRBJ1-2	-	TGTGCCAGCAGCCCGTACGGGGGACCCAACTATGGCTACACCTTC	CASSPYGGPNYGYTF
TRBV28	-	TRBJ2-7	-	TGTGCCAGCGGTTCTCGCTGGGCGACGGGTTCGTACGAGCAGTACTTC	CASGSRWATGSYEQYF
TRBV2	-	TRBJ1-6	-	TGTGCCAGCAGTGAAGCGGCCCCAAACCGGTCACCCCTCCACTTT	CASSEAAPNRSPLHF